Listed here are 19 T cell receptor beta chains from one sample, sequenced in a study of blood T cell repertoires in COVID-19. Generated by immunoSEQ multiplex PCR, the TCRdb table keeps only in-frame clones and is missing some. Among about 390,000 clones listed, about 83% were seen once. Material: PBMCs or T cells enriched from blood (not recorded which). The source of these receptors is a woman in her forties or fifties who had recovered from COVID-19.

The chain uses TRBV27 and TRBJ2-3; D gene ambiguous. This CDR3 is 13 amino acids long. Germline V gene data show CDR1 as MNHEY and CDR2 as SMNVEV (reference sequence). Trimming removed 10 bases from V and 2 bases from J, with 13 bases in between. As DNA, the CDR3 is TGTGCCATTAAAGATTGGGCCACAGATACGCAGTATTTT. Residues: CAIKDWATDTQYF.

The chain uses TRBV6-5 and TRBJ2-3; 7 bases align to TRBD1. V was clipped by 2 bases and J by 6 bases; unmatched bases: 8. This CDR3 has 15 amino acids. Germline CDR1 MNHEY, CDR2 SVGAGI. CDR3 coding DNA: TGTGCCAGCAGTTACGGGACAGTGGGGATGGATACGCAGTATTTT. It is translated as CASSYGTVGMDTQYF.

This chain links TRBV4-2 with TRBJ2-2, with D perhaps matching TRBD1 (5 bases). Deletions cut 4 bases from V and 1 base from J, with 7 bases between. CDR1 is LGHNA, CDR2 YNFKEQ, per germline. The CDR3 is made up of 14 amino acids. The CDR3 is CASSRGQNTGELFF. The CDR3 DNA follows: TGTGCCAGCAGCCGAGGACAGAACACCGGGGAGCTGTTTTTT.

V usage is TRBV7-9 and J usage is TRBJ2-7; D perhaps matches TRBD1 (6 bases). Trimming stripped 5 bases from V and 3 bases from J, with 14 bases between. CDR1 and CDR2 (germline): SEHNR, FQNEAQ (reference sequence). The CDR3 length is 14 residues. The CDR3 nucleotides are TGTGCCAGCAGCACCAAGGACAGTCACTACGAGCAGTACTTC. Translation gives CASSTKDSHYEQYF.

The CDR3 region is CASSEAARGGWYIEAFF. The DNA for the CDR3 is TGTGCCAGCAGTGAAGCGGCCCGGGGGGGGTGGTACATTGAAGCTTTCTTT. The genes are TRBV6-1 and TRBJ1-1; D might be TRBD1 (5 bases). V lost 0 bases to trimming and J lost 7 bases, with 21 bases between them. CDR1 is MNHNS, CDR2 SASEGT, per germline. CDR3 length equals 17 residues.

The chain joins TRBV11-2 to TRBJ1-1, with D perhaps matching TRBD1 (5 bases). The CDR3 spans 12 residues. The V gene lost 11 bases and the J gene lost 2 bases, with 12 bases spanning the gap. Germline-derived CDR1 and CDR2 are SGHAT and FQNNGV. CDR3 bases: TGTGCCTTGTCGGGGGTTAACACTGAAGCTTTCTTT. This encodes CALSGVNTEAFF.

The chain has TRBV10-3 and TRBJ1-1, with no clear D. The CDR3 totals 12 residues. Trimming removed 4 bases at V and 4 bases at J, with 7 bases between. The germline gives CDR1 ENHRY, CDR2 SYGVKD. Here the CDR3 DNA reads TGTGCCATCAGTGCCGGAGGCACTGAAGCTTTCTTT. Amino acid sequence: CAISAGGTEAFF.

The chain carries TRBV9 and TRBJ1-3; D is possibly TRBD1 (6 bases). Deletions cut 8 bases from V and 0 bases from J, with 18 bases between. Germline V gene lookup returns CDR1 SGDLS and CDR2 YYNGEE. This CDR3 comprises 16 residues. CDR3 sequence reads: CASSAGQTSSGNTIYF. The CDR3 nucleotides read TGTGCCAGTTCGGCCGGACAGACGAGCTCTGGAAACACCATATATTTT.

This clone was seen just once. The gene calls are TRBV19 and TRBJ1-5, with D possibly matching TRBD1 (6 bases). Germline lookup yields CDR1 LNHDA and CDR2 SQIVND (reference sequence). This CDR3 has 14 amino acids. Deletions cut 6 bases from V and 7 bases from J, with 16 bases between. CDR3 coding DNA: TGTGCCAGTAGCCATCAACAGGGAAGCCAGCCCCAGCATTTT. Translating it yields CASSHQQGSQPQHF.

V gene TRBV9 combines with J gene TRBJ2-3, with TRBD1 as a possible D gene (6 bases). V lost 0 bases to trimming and J lost 4 bases, with 15 bases between them. The CDR3 length is 16 residues. The germline V gene encodes CDR1 SGDLS and CDR2 YYNGEE. This chain's CDR3 is CASSVEGRGGPDTQYF. As DNA, the CDR3 is TGTGCCAGCAGCGTAGAGGGCAGGGGCGGGCCAGATACGCAGTATTTT. Supplemented by reference TRBV9 and TRBJ2-3, the full variable domain reads DSGVTQTPKHLITATGQRVTLRCSPRSGDLSVYWYQQSLDQGLQFLIQYYNGEERAKGNILERFSAQQFPDLHSELNLSSLELGDSALYFCASSVEGRGGPDTQYFGPGTRLTVL.

About this clone itself: In the same sample, other DNA sequences code for this CDR3. J is TRBJ2-1 and V is TRBV30; a possible D gene is TRBD2 (6 bases). Germline V gene data show CDR1 as GTSNPN and CDR2 as SVGIG (reference sequence). V was clipped by 3 bases and J by 7 bases, with 19 bases between them. This CDR3 is built from 15 residues. The CDR3 nucleotides are TGTGCCTGGAGCAGACGGACTACAGCCTTTAATGAGCAGTTCTTC. Translated: CAWSRRTTAFNEQFF.

The chain uses TRBV4-2 and TRBJ1-4; 7 bases agree with TRBD1. The CDR3 loop spans 15 amino acids. V dropped 5 bases and J dropped 6; count of bases not matched to a gene: 9. CDR1 is LGHNA, CDR2 YNFKEQ, per germline. CDR3 coding DNA: TGTGCCAGCAGCGGTGCCCGGGACAGCCATGAAAAACTGTTTTTT. Translation: CASSGARDSHEKLFF.

This clone was found a few times. The rearrangement uses TRBV28 and TRBJ2-7; TRBD1 matches 9 bases. The CDR3 spans 15 residues. Losses at the gene ends were 6 bases for V and 4 bases for J; bases not matched to a gene: 10. Germline assignment: CDR1 MDHEN and CDR2 SYDVKM. CDR3 amino acids: CASRPPGQGVYEQYF. The CDR3 bases are TGTGCCAGCAGACCACCGGGACAGGGTGTATACGAGCAGTACTTC.

The chain is built from TRBV28 and TRBJ1-2, with 7 bases identical to TRBD1. The CDR3 covers 12 residues. Germline V gives CDR1 MDHEN, CDR2 SYDVKM. V shed 6 bases and J 8 bases; nucleotides not matched to a gene: 6. The chain's CDR3 is CASRTSDRGYTF. The CDR3 coding sequence is TGTGCCAGCAGAACTTCGGACAGGGGCTACACCTTC.

CDR3 sequence (DNA): TGTGCCAGTAGCCTCCGGGACTGGTCTAACTATGGCTACACCTTC. Residues: CASSLRDWSNYGYTF. The chain recombines TRBV19 with TRBJ1-2; maybe TRBD1 (5 bases). V gave up 6 bases and J gave up 0 bases, with 14 bases separating them. Germline lookup yields CDR1 LNHDA and CDR2 SQIVND (reference sequence). The CDR3 extends over 15 amino acids.

V gene TRBV9 combines with J gene TRBJ2-7; 7 bases map to TRBD2. With V trimmed by 0 bases and J by 6 bases, 12 bases remained unmatched. The germline V gene has CDR1 SGDLS and CDR2 YYNGEE. This CDR3 is 16 amino acids long. The CDR3 DNA reads TGTGCCAGCAGCGTAGAAAGGGTTACTAGCGTCGGCGAGCAGTACTTC. As protein: CASSVERVTSVGEQYF. Filled out from reference TRBV9 and TRBJ2-7, the complete variable domain reads DSGVTQTPKHLITATGQRVTLRCSPRSGDLSVYWYQQSLDQGLQFLIQYYNGEERAKGNILERFSAQQFPDLHSELNLSSLELGDSALYFCASSVERVTSVGEQYFGPGTRLTVT.

A few counts support this clone. V is TRBV11-2 and J is TRBJ2-6; 10 nucleotides align to TRBD1. Per germline, CDR1 SGHAT and CDR2 FQNNGV. Unmatched junction bases numbered 10, after V lost 6 bases and J lost 2 bases. The CDR3 covers 18 residues. The CDR3 DNA is TGTGCCAGCAGAAGTCGTCGACAGGGGGCGCCTGGGGCCAACGTCCTGACTTTC. Residues: CASRSRRQGAPGANVLTF.

This sequence joins TRBV15 and TRBJ2-7; D remains ambiguous. V was trimmed by 0 bases and J by 6 bases, leaving 12 bases between them. Germline V gene sequence: CDR1 LNHNV, CDR2 YYDKDF (reference sequence). The CDR3 has 14 residues. CDR3 nucleotide sequence: TGTGCCACCAGCAGAGATCGTGGCAGCGCCGAGCAGTACTTC. Protein product: CATSRDRGSAEQYF. Filled out from reference TRBV15 and TRBJ2-7, the complete variable domain reads DAMVIQNPRYQVTQFGKPVTLSCSQTLNHNVMYWYQQKSSQAPKLLFHYYDKDFNNEADTPDNFQSRRPNTSFCFLDIRSPGLGDTAMYLCATSRDRGSAEQYFGPGTRLTVT.

The chain joins TRBV19 to TRBJ1-2; D is uncertain. This CDR3 has 13 amino acids. CDR1 and CDR2 (germline): LNHDA, SQIVND (reference sequence). V was pared by 5 bases and J by 1 base, with 8 bases between. The CDR3 region is CASSVLSNYGYTF. CDR3 coding DNA: TGTGCCAGTAGTGTCCTCAGTAACTATGGCTACACCTTC.